This T cell receptor beta chain was sequenced for a study of T cells in Graves' hyperthyroidism and ophthalmopathy (dated by TCRdb to between 2018 and 2021). Turning to the overall study: Peripheral blood was collected at initial diagnosis, before any treatment. TCR V-J signatures able to tell the groups apart were searched for in a discovery cohort of approximately 95 patients, of whom roughly 42 had Graves' ophthalmopathy and about 60 had stable Graves' hyperthyroidism. An independent validation cohort of around 20 hyperthyroidism patients and roughly 16 patients who later progressed to ophthalmopathy tested prospective prediction of ophthalmopathy. The roughly 94 discovery patients were randomly split 7:3 into training and test sets. In addition, the study compared T-cell repertoires in thyroid tissue and in blood from roughly six Graves' hyperthyroidism patients. Following sampling, methimazole starting at 30 mg daily was given to hyperthyroidism patients, and high-dose intravenous methylprednisolone was given to ophthalmopathy patients. According to the paper, TCR Vbeta CDR3 sequencing was carried out on more than 120 peripheral blood samples, which came from some 41 ophthalmopathy, about 75 hyperthyroidism and approximately 17 progressor patients.

Amplification of TCR beta CDR3 regions was carried out from RNA transcripts. For the first round of RT-PCR on the TCR CDR3, the HTBI primer set was used together with the Qiagen OneStep RT-PCR kit. The libraries were constructed in a second round of multiplex PCR and then size-selected and purified. The libraries were sequenced on an Illumina HiSeq2000 using paired-end 100 bp reads. On the study's bioinformatics: SOAPnuke was used to process the raw data, with reads discarded if the reads contained adapters or uncalled bases, had a mean Phred below 15, or lacked an exact constant-primer or identifier match. High-quality paired reads were merged using COPE v1.2.5, and each unique nucleotide sequence was defined as a clonotype. MiTCR v1.1 was used to align the clonotypes against IMGT TRBV, TRBD and TRBJ reference segments. Only V-J combinations with frequency above 0.0001, covering about 99% of repertoires, were analysed. The TCS score was defined as F50 (clonal expansion) divided by E x V (chaos), with BLOSUM62-based TCRdist calculated between CDR3 peptides within each V-J. Welch's t-statistics and random forest reduced just over 500 V-J features to 13, which were used in a naive Bayes classifier (R e1071). Thyroid-blood repertoire similarity was quantified with the Morisita-Horn index. TCRdb reprocessed the public reads (quality trimming at Q25 with fastp, clone calling with MiXCR) and kept in-frame beta chains. Merged by CDR3 protein, the rows form single entries marked with the most common genes and DNA. The V and J calls come from TCRdb's annotation, not from the publication. The sample includes about 680,000 distinct CDR3 sequences, with about a third observed a single time. Jointly, the top ten make up 30% to 40% of the sample.

Points the paper makes about the study in general: No statistical method was used to fix the sample size in advance, and group allocation was not hidden from the investigators. Most expanded thyroid clonotypes (frequency above 0.001) were also detected in blood, suggesting blood repertoires may reflect thyroid immune responses. In cross-validation, a model built on a 13 V-J signature told ophthalmopathy apart from stable hyperthyroidism with approximately 90% sensitivity and roughly 81% specificity, and in testing the same model reached 80%/75%. In validation, the model predicted progression to ophthalmopathy a median of 6.5 months before onset, with 70% to 71% sensitivity and around 76% specificity.

Stable Graves' hyperthyroidism was defined as no progression to ophthalmopathy during 18 months of follow-up. Hyperthyroidism patients were newly diagnosed, with disease duration under 2 months, and aged 18 to 65 years. Any patient with an uncontrolled infection, another autoimmune disease, pregnancy or lactation was excluded. Clinical symptoms, serum thyroxine and TRAb, thyroid ultrasound, and orbital computed tomography formed the basis for the diagnoses. PBMCs were isolated from around 10 ml of fresh peripheral blood by Ficoll-Paque density gradient centrifugation. Total RNA was extracted with Trizol reagent, and quality was checked on an Agilent 2100 Bioanalyzer. Many counts were recorded for this clonotype. Its antigen is currently not known. There are no base qualities to consult, and no much larger clone falls within one base. The CDR3 sequence holds 12 residues, the cysteine and phenylalanine included. This entry keeps only the CDR3 DNA: 36 bases, framed from base 1. CDR1 and CDR2 (LGHDT, YNNKEL) derive from the germline V gene (reference sequence). At the junction V is shortened by 0 bases and J by 6 bases, with 6 bases in between.

The receptor was derived from a woman aged 40 to 50 with Graves' hyperthyroidism. The sequenced sample was blood. The chain was built from TRBV3-1 and TRBJ2-7, with the D gene call left open. CDR3 protein: CASSQDQSEQYF. The DNA sequence reads TGTGCCAGCAGCCAAGATCAGTCCGAGCAGTACTTC.